A single sample is the source of the 3 T cell receptor beta chains below, sequenced in a study of blood T cell repertoires in COVID-19 (dated by TCRdb to 2019 to 2021). To prepare the library, the immunoSEQ multiplex PCR assay was applied. Held by TCRdb, this immuneACCESS table contains in-frame sequences only and omits some clones. Under half of the omission traces to an unresolved V gene where checked; the cause of the rest is unknown. For this sample the table gives 150,000 to 200,000 clones, of which 60% to 80% were detected only once. The ten largest clones take up about 28% of the sample. The sample comprised peripheral blood. Source of these receptors: a woman between 65 and 79 years old with acute or convalescent COVID-19.

This clone was counted only a few times. The rearrangement joins TRBV7-3 to TRBJ2-1; D call uncertain. The CDR3 consists of 14 residues. The germline CDR1 and CDR2 sequences are SGHTA and FQGTGA. Between the trimmed V and J ends, which lost 0 bases and 6 bases, there was a span of 9 bases. CDR3 sequence (DNA): TGTGCCAGCAGCTTAACTAGCACCGGCAATGAGCAGTTCTTC. This gives the protein CASSLTSTGNEQFF.

V usage is TRBV30 and J usage is TRBJ1-2; possibly TRBD1 for D (5 bases). Germline V gene lookup returns CDR1 GTSNPN and CDR2 SVGIG (reference sequence). This CDR3 has 13 amino acids. The V and J ends lost 6 bases and 6 bases respectively, with 17 bases between them. CDR3 in amino acids: CACRTGEWDGYTF. CDR3 in DNA: TGTGCCTGCCGTACGGGGGAATGGGATGGCTACACCTTC.

Only a few counts were recorded for this clone. The chain links TRBV2 to TRBJ2-3; TRBD1 is a possible D gene (5 bases). The V gene's germline CDR1 is SNHLY and CDR2 FYNNEI. Between the trimmed V and J ends, which lost 8 bases and 0 bases, there was a span of 15 bases. The CDR3 has 15 residues. CDR3 coding DNA: TGTGCCAGCCGCCAGGAAAGGGGAAGCACAGATACGCAGTATTTT. Translated: CASRQERGSTDTQYF. Filled out from reference TRBV2 and TRBJ2-3, the complete variable domain reads EPEVTQTPSHQVTQMGQEVILRCVPISNHLYFYWYRQILGQKVEFLVSFYNNEISEKSEIFDDQFSVERPDGSNFTLKIRSTKLEDSAMYFCASRQERGSTDTQYFGPGTRLTVL.